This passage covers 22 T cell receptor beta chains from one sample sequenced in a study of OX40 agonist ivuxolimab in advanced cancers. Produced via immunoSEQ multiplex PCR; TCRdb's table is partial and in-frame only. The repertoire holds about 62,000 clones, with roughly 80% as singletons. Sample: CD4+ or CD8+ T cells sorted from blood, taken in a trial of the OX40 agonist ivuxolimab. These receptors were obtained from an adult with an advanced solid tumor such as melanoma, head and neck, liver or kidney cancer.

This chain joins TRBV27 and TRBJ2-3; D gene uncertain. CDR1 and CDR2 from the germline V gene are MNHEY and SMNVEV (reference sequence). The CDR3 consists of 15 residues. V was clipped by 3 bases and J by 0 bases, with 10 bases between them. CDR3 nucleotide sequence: TGTGCCAGCAGTTTTGCCCACTTTAGCACAGATACGCAGTATTTT. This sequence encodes CASSFAHFSTDTQYF.

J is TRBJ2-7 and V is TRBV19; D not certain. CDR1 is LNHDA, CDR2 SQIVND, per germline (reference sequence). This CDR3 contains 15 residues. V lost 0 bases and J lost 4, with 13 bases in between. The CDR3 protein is CASSIDWLGGYEQYF. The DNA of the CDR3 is TGTGCCAGTAGTATAGATTGGCTAGGCGGATACGAGCAGTACTTC.

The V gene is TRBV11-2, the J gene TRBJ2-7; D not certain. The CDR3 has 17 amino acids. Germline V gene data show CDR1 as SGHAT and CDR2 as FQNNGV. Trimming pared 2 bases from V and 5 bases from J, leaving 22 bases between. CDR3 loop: CASSLLPPRSGPHEQYF. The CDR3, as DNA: TGTGCCAGCAGCTTACTGCCCCCCCGGTCCGGCCCGCACGAGCAGTACTTC.

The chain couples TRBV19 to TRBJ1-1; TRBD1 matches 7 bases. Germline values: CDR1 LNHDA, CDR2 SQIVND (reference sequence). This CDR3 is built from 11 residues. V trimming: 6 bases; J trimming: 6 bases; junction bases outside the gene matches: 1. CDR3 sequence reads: CASRTGSEAFF. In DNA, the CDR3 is TGTGCCAGTAGGACAGGGTCTGAAGCTTTCTTT. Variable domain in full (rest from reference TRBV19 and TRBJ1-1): DGGITQSPKYLFRKEGQNVTLSCEQNLNHDAMYWYRQDPGQGLRLIYYSQIVNDFQKGDIAEGYSVSREKKESFPLTVTSAQKNPTAFYLCASRTGSEAFFGQGTRLTVV.

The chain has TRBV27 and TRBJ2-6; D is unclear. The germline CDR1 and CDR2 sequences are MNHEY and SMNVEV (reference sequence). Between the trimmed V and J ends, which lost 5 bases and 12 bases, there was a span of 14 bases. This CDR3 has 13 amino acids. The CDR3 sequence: CASSHSPPSVLTF. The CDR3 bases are TGTGCCAGCAGTCACTCACCGCCCAGCGTCCTGACTTTC.

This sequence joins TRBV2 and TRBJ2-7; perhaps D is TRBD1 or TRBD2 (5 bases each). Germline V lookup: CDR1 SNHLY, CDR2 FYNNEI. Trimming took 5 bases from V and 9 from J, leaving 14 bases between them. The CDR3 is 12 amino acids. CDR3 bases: TGTGCCAGCAGTCCGGGACCCACCTGGCAGTACTTC. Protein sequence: CASSPGPTWQYF.

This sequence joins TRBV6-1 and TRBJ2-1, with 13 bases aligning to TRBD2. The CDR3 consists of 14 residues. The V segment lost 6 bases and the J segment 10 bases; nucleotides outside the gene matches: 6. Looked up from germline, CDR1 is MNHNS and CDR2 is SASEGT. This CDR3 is CASRGLAGAGEQFF. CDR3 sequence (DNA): TGTGCCAGCAGAGGACTAGCGGGAGCAGGGGAGCAGTTCTTC.

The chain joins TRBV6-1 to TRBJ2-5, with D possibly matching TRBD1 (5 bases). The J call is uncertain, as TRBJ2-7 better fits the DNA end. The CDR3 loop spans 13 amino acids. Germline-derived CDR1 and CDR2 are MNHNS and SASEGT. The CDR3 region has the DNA TGTGCCAGCAGTGCGACAGCCGCCTACGAGCAGTACTTC. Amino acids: CASSATAAYEQYF.

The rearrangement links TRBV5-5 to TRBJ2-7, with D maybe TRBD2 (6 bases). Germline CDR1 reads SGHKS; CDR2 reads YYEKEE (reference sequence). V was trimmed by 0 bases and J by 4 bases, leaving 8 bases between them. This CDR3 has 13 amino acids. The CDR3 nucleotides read TGTGCCAGCAGCTTGGGGCGGGAATACGAGCAGTACTTC. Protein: CASSLGREYEQYF.

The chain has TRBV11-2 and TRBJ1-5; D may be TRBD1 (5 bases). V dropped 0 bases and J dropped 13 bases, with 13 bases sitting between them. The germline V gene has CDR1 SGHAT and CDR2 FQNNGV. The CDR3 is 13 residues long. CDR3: CASSLEGGGEQHF. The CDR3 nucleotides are TGTGCCAGCAGCTTAGAGGGGGGAGGGGAACAGCATTTT.

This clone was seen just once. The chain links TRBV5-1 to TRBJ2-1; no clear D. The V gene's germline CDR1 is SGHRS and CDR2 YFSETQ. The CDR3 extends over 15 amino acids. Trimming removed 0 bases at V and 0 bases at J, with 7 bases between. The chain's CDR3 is CASSLATNSYNEQFF. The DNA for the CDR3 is TGCGCCAGCAGCTTGGCCACTAACTCCTACAATGAGCAGTTCTTC. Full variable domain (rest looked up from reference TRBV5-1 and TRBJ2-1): KAGVTQTPRYLIKTRGQQVTLSCSPISGHRSVSWYQQTPGQGLQFLFEYFSETQRNKGNFPGRFSGRQFSNSRSEMNVSTLELGDSALYLCASSLATNSYNEQFFGPGTRLTVL.

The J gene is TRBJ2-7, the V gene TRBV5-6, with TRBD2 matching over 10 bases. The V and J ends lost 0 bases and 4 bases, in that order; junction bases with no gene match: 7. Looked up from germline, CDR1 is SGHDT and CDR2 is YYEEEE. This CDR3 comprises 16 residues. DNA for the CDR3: TGTGCCAGCAGCTTGGTAGCGGGAGGACAGTGGTACGAGCAGTACTTC. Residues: CASSLVAGGQWYEQYF.

The CDR3 loop is CASGAGGQPSGTYNEQFF. The CDR3 DNA reads TGTGCCAGCGGAGCGGGAGGGCAACCCTCCGGTACCTACAATGAGCAGTTCTTC. The gene calls are TRBV28 and TRBJ2-1; 10 nucleotides match TRBD2. Germline lookup yields CDR1 MDHEN and CDR2 SYDVKM. CDR3 size: 18 residues. V lost 8 bases to trimming and J lost 2 bases; unmatched junction nucleotides: 15.

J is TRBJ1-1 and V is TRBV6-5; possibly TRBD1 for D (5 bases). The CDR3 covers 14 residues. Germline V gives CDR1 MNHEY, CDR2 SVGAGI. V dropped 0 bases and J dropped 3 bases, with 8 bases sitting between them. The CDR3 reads CASSYSQGYTEAFF. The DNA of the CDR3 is TGTGCCAGCAGTTACTCTCAGGGATACACTGAAGCTTTCTTT.

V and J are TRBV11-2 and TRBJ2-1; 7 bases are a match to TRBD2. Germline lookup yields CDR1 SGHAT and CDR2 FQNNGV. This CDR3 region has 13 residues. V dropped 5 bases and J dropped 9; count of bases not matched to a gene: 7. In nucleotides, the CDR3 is TGTGCCAGCAGCACAGGACTAGTCAGTGAGCAGTTCTTC. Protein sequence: CASSTGLVSEQFF.

CDR3 amino acids: CASKGPNNIQYF. The CDR3 region has the DNA TGCGCCAGCAAGGGGCCAAACAACATTCAGTACTTC. V is TRBV4-1 and J is TRBJ2-4, with D possibly being TRBD1 (5 bases). Trimming removed 7 bases from V and 7 bases from J, with 11 bases in between. Germline CDR1 and CDR2: MGHRA and YSYEKL. The CDR3 sequence is 12 residues long.

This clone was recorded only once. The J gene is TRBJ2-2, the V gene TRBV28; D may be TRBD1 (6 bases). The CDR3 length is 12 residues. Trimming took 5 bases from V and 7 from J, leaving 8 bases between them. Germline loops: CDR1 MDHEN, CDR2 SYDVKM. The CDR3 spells CASSPGVGELFF. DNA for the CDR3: TGTGCCAGCAGTCCAGGGGTCGGGGAGCTGTTTTTT.

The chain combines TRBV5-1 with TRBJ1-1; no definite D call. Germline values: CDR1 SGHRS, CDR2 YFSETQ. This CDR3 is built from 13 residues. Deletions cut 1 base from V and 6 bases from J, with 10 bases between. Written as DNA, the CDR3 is TGCGCCAGCAGCTTGCTAGGCGGTGCTGAAGCTTTCTTT. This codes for CASSLLGGAEAFF.

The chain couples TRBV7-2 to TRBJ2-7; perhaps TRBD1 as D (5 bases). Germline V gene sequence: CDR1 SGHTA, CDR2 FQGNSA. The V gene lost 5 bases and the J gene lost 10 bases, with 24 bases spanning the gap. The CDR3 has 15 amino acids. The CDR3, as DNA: TGTGCCAGCAGCCCCAAGACAGAATCCCTAGGCGGTCAGTACTTC. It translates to CASSPKTESLGGQYF.

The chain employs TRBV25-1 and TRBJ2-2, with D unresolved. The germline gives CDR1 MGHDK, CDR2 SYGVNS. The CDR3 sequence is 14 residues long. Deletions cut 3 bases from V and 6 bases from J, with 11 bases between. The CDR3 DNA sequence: TGTGCCAGCAGTGAGTCGACTTTGGCCGGGGAGCTGTTTTTT. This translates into CASSESTLAGELFF.

The CDR3 is CASTGLQETQYF. CDR3 nucleotides: TGTGCCAGCACAGGGCTCCAAGAGACCCAGTACTTC. V gene TRBV6-6 combines with J gene TRBJ2-5, with TRBD1 as a possible D gene (5 bases). Germline CDR1 is MNHNY and CDR2 is SVGAGI (reference sequence). The CDR3 has 12 residues. Trimming cost V 7 bases and J 1 base, with 7 bases left between them.

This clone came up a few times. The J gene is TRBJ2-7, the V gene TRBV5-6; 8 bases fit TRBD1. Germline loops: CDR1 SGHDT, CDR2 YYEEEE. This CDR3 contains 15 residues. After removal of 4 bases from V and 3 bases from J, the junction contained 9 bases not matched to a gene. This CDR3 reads CASSSRGPSIYEQYF. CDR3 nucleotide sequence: TGTGCCAGCAGCAGCAGGGGGCCTTCCATCTACGAGCAGTACTTC.